The 20 T cell receptor beta chains presented below share a single source sample, sequenced in a study of T cell clonality in common variable immunodeficiency. Only in-frame clones appear in the TCRdb table, and some are missing; sequencing was by immunoSEQ multiplex PCR. The data list approximately 51,000 clones, none observed once; approximately 5.9% falls to the top ten. Sequenced sample: peripheral blood mononuclear cells. These receptors all come from a person between 18 and 75 years old in good health.

A word on this clone: The observed sequence ends 3 residues before the CDR3 terminus, with the missing tail filled in from the germline J gene. This sequence joins TRBV5-1 and TRBJ1-1; the D gene is possibly TRBD1 (5 bases). The CDR3 sequence is 16 residues long. From germline, CDR1 is SGHRS and CDR2 YFSETQ. The DNA read from the CDR3 is TGCGCCAGCAGCTTGGGGCAGGGTGGTGGAGTTTTTGGA. Protein: CASSLGQGGGVFG. The CDR3 in its entirety is CASSLGQGGGVFGAFF. The complete variable domain, with remaining parts taken from reference TRBV5-1 and TRBJ1-1, reads KAGVTQTPRYLIKTRGQQVTLSCSPISGHRSVSWYQQTPGQGLQFLFEYFSETQRNKGNFPGRFSGRQFSNSRSEMNVSTLELGDSALYLCASSLGQGGGVFGAFFGQGTRLTVV.

This clone was observed many times. The read ends 3 residues shy of where the CDR3 ends; the end is completed using the germline J gene. The rearrangement uses TRBV20-1 and TRBJ2-3, with 7 bases that match TRBD2. From germline, CDR1 is DFQATT and CDR2 SNEGSKA (reference sequence). The CDR3 spans 13 residues. Trimming at V came to 4 bases and at J to 4 bases, leaving 5 bases not matched to a gene. The CDR3 DNA, read in part, is TGCAGTGCTAAGGTGGGGGGGGCAGATACG. This gives the protein CSAKVGGADT. The whole CDR3 reads CSAKVGGADTQYF.

Note on this clone: This sequence may be a read error, since a much larger clone differs from it by one base. The read gets to within 3 residues of the CDR3 end, and the germline J gene fills in the rest. Additional DNA sequences in this sample encode the identical CDR3. V gene TRBV20-1 combines with J gene TRBJ1-1, with D possibly matching TRBD1 (5 bases). The CDR3 totals 12 residues. Germline CDR1 and CDR2: DFQATT and SNEGSKA (reference sequence). The CDR3 loop reads CSARDQGFLAFF. The covered CDR3 bases are TGCAGTGCTAGAGATCAGGGCTTCCTA.

This clone was detected many times. Coverage ceases 3 residues before the CDR3 finishes, and the germline J gene fills in the end. V usage is TRBV10-2 and J usage is TRBJ2-5, with a tentative D call TRBD2 (5 bases). The V and J ends lost 6 bases and 1 base respectively, with 12 bases between them. The germline V gene has CDR1 WSHSY and CDR2 SAAADI. The length of the CDR3 is 14 residues. CDR3 DNA (partial): TGCGCCAGCAGCGCGGGCGGGCGCCAAGAGACC. It yields the protein CASSAGGRQET. From start to end, the CDR3 is CASSAGGRQETQYF.

At least ten counts were recorded for this clone. Read data end 3 residues before the CDR3 end; the end is taken from the germline J gene. This chain joins TRBV13 and TRBJ2-3, with TRBD1 identical over 8 bases. The CDR3 runs 13 residues. The V gene's germline CDR1 is PRHDT and CDR2 FYEKMQ (reference sequence). The junction had 5 bases not matched to a gene; V was cut back by 8 bases and J by 4 bases. The DNA read from the CDR3 is TGTGCCAGCGACAGGGGAGAATCAGATACG. It translates to CASDRGESDT. The CDR3 in its entirety is CASDRGESDTQYF.

This clone has ten or more counts. The sequenced fragment ends 3 residues before the CDR3 boundary, so the rest is inferred from the germline J gene. This sequence joins TRBV5-6 and TRBJ1-1; maybe TRBD1 (6 bases). The V gene lost 4 bases and the J gene lost 1 base, with 14 bases spanning the gap. CDR1 is SGHDT and CDR2 is YYEEEE in the germline V gene. The CDR3 runs 15 residues. CDR3 DNA, as far as it was read: TGTGCCAGCAGCCCGTTGGGGGCAGGGAACACTGAA. Its translation: CASSPLGAGNTE. The whole CDR3 is CASSPLGAGNTEAFF.

At least ten counts were recorded for this clone. The read is 3 residues too short to cover the CDR3 end, so that end is filled in from the germline J gene. This sequence joins TRBV6-4 and TRBJ1-5; TRBD1 is a possible D gene (5 bases). The germline V gene encodes CDR1 MRHNA and CDR2 SNTAGT. V was trimmed by 3 bases and J by 6 bases, leaving 9 bases between them. This CDR3 contains 13 residues. This CDR3 reads CASSEGQGQPQHF. CDR3 DNA (partial): TGTGCCAGCAGTGAGGGGCAAGGTCAGCCC.

Of note for this clone: The DNA ends 3 residues before the CDR3 does, and the rest of the CDR3 is filled in from the germline J gene. The chain uses TRBV7-9 and TRBJ1-2, with D perhaps matching TRBD1 (6 bases). Germline lookup yields CDR1 SEHNR and CDR2 FQNEAQ (reference sequence). The CDR3 has 14 amino acids. The CDR3 loop is CASRPGGGPGDYTF. CDR3 DNA (partial): TGTGCCAGCAGGCCCGGGGGGGGGCCCGGTGAC.

The sample holds many counts of this clone. The read ends 3 residues shy of where the CDR3 ends; the end is completed using the germline J gene. J is TRBJ2-1 and V is TRBV7-6; 7 bases agree with TRBD1. The CDR3 length is 17 residues. V was clipped by 0 bases and J by 7 bases; unmatched bases: 12. The V gene's germline CDR1 is SGHVS and CDR2 FNYEAQ. The part of the CDR3 DNA that was read is TGTGCCAGCAGCTTAGCGCTCGGCAGGGGGTCTCAAAATGAG. Translation gives CASSLALGRGSQNE. The entire CDR3 sequence reads CASSLALGRGSQNEQFF.

This clone has at least ten counts. The CDR3 is CASRGGSNTGELFF. The sequenced part of the CDR3 DNA is TGTGCCAGCAGGGGGGGGTCGAACACCGGGGAG. The chain employs TRBV2 and TRBJ2-2, with 7 bases that match TRBD2. The CDR3 goes on 3 residues after the read ends, and that part is filled in from the germline J gene. Germline CDR1 reads SNHLY; CDR2 reads FYNNEI. CDR3 length: 14 amino acids. Germline trimming cut 6 bases from V and 0 bases from J; bases unmatched to any gene: 1.

Many counts were recorded for this clone. The read terminates 3 residues ahead of where the CDR3 ends, so the germline J gene completes it. The rearrangement joins TRBV5-4 to TRBJ1-2, with TRBD1 as a possible D gene (6 bases). Trimming took 5 bases from V and 4 from J, leaving 18 bases between them. The CDR3 sequence is 15 residues long. Germline V gene lookup returns CDR1 SGHNT and CDR2 YYREEE (reference sequence). The CDR3 spells CASRPGQRPSYGYTF. The CDR3 DNA, read in part, is TGTGCCAGCAGACCTGGACAGCGACCCTCCTATGGC.

This clone was detected many times. The missing CDR3 end, 3 residues past where the read stops, is filled in from the germline J gene. The rearrangement links TRBV29-1 to TRBJ2-7; perhaps TRBD1 as D (5 bases). The V gene lost 3 bases and the J gene lost 6 bases, with 12 bases spanning the gap. Germline CDR1 SQVTM, CDR2 ANQGSEA. The CDR3 extends over 12 amino acids. This chain's CDR3 is CSVEGRVGEQYF. The sequenced part of the CDR3 DNA is TGCAGCGTTGAGGGGCGAGTGGGCGAG.

The table lists this clone with many counts. Read coverage stops 3 residues before the CDR3 terminus; the germline J gene supplies the remainder. This rearrangement joins TRBV19 to TRBJ1-1; TRBD1 might be the D (6 bases). The CDR3 runs 15 residues. Germline V gene data show CDR1 as LNHDA and CDR2 as SQIVND (reference sequence). Trimming stripped 5 bases from V and 1 base from J, with 14 bases between. The DNA read from the CDR3 is TGTGCCAGTAGTCCGTGGACAGCCTCGAACACTGAA. This gives the protein CASSPWTASNTE. The CDR3 as a whole reads CASSPWTASNTEAFF.

At least ten counts were recorded for this clone. Read coverage stops 3 residues before the CDR3 terminus; the germline J gene supplies the remainder. The chain links TRBV10-3 to TRBJ2-1; TRBD1 aligns across 8 bases. CDR1 is ENHRY, CDR2 SYGVKD, per germline. After removal of 9 bases from V and 4 bases from J, the junction contained 20 bases not matched to a gene. CDR3 size: 18 residues. The covered CDR3 bases are TGTGCCATAAATGTCCCGGGACAGGTTAGAGTGACTTACAATGAG. It specifies CAINVPGQVRVTYNE. The CDR3 as a whole reads CAINVPGQVRVTYNEQFF.

In this sample, this clone turned up many times. The sequence runs out 3 residues before the end of the CDR3; the remainder is reconstructed from the germline J gene. The J gene is TRBJ2-3, the V gene TRBV30; D is uncertain. Trimming stripped 5 bases from V and 2 bases from J, with 5 bases between. Germline values: CDR1 GTSNPN, CDR2 SVGIG (reference sequence). This CDR3 has 11 residues. CDR3 DNA (partial): TGTGCCTGGGCGCCCACAGATACG. This sequence encodes CAWAPTDT. The whole CDR3 sequence is CAWAPTDTQYF.

This clone was counted a few times. The CDR3 extends 3 residues past the end of the read, so its final part is completed from the germline J gene. Other DNA sequences in the sample encode the same CDR3. The V call is TRBV2, the J call TRBJ2-7; TRBD2 is a possible D gene (5 bases). V was trimmed by 6 bases and J by 0 bases, leaving 15 bases between them. This CDR3 has 15 amino acids. Germline CDR1 and CDR2: SNHLY and FYNNEI. The DNA read from the CDR3 is TGTGCCAGCAGAGGAGGACTGGCGGGCTCCTACGAG. Protein product: CASRGGLAGSYE. The CDR3 reads in full as CASRGGLAGSYEQYF.

Ten or more counts support this clone. The read finishes 3 residues shy of the CDR3 end, and the germline J gene is used to complete it. The chain joins TRBV2 to TRBJ1-5; D possibly corresponds to TRBD1 (5 bases). Germline CDR1 reads SNHLY; CDR2 reads FYNNEI. The V end was cut by 6 bases, the J end by 1 base, with 10 bases between. This CDR3 is built from 14 residues. CDR3 sequence: CASREDTSNQPQHF. The sequenced part of the CDR3 DNA is TGTGCCAGCAGAGAGGACACCAGCAATCAGCCC.

This clone has just a few counts. Read data end 3 residues before the CDR3 end; the end is taken from the germline J gene. The rearrangement joins TRBV30 to TRBJ2-4; tentatively, D is TRBD1 (6 bases). The CDR3 has 15 amino acids. From germline, CDR1 is GTSNPN and CDR2 SVGIG (reference sequence). This chain's CDR3 is CAWRGFDRLSGGQYF. CDR3 DNA (partial): TGTGCCTGGAGGGGGTTTGACAGGCTATCGGGTGGT.

At least ten counts were recorded for this clone. The read halts 3 residues ahead of the CDR3 end, with the missing end drawn from the germline J gene. The chain links TRBV10-3 to TRBJ2-3, with 7 bases matching TRBD1. Looked up from germline, CDR1 is ENHRY and CDR2 is SYGVKD. The CDR3 sequence is 14 residues long. CDR3 sequence: CAISSTGDQETQYF. CDR3 bases read: TGTGCCATCAGTTCCACAGGGGATCAAGAGACG.

There are many counts of this clone. CDR3 region: CASSSGTGSTNQPQHF. The part of the CDR3 DNA that was read is TGTGCCAGCAGTTCAGGGACAGGGAGCACCAATCAGCCC. This chain links TRBV6-2 or TRBV6-3 with TRBJ1-5; 9 nucleotides match TRBD1. The missing CDR3 end, 3 residues past where the read stops, is filled in from the germline J gene. This CDR3 has 16 amino acids. V trimming: 4 bases; J trimming: 3 bases; junction bases outside the gene matches: 7. From germline, CDR1 is MNHEY and CDR2 SVGEGT.